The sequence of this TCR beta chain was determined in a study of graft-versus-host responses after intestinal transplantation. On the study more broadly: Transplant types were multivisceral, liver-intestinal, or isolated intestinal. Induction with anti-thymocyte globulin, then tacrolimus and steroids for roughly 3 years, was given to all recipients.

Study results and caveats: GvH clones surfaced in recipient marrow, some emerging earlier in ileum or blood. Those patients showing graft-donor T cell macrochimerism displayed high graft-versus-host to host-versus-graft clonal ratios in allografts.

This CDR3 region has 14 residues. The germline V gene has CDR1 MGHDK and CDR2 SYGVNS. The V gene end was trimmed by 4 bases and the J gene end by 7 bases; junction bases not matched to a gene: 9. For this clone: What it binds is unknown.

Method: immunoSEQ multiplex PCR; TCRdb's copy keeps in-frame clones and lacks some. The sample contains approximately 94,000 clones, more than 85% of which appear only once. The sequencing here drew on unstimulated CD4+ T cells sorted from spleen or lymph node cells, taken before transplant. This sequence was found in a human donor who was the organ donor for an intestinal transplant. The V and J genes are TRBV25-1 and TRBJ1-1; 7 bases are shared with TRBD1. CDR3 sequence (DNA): TGTGCCAGCAGTGGCGAGGGGGCGCGGATTGAAGCTTTCTTT. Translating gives CASSGEGARIEAFF.